This T cell receptor beta chain was identified during a study of somatic mutations in T cells in chronic GVHD (dated by TCRdb to 2018 to 2021). The germline V gene encodes CDR1 SGHTA and CDR2 FQGNSA. The CDR3, from cysteine to phenylalanine, totals 9 residues. The kept DNA is CDR3 alone, 27 bases in frame from the first base. Genomic DNA was isolated and then used for TCRbeta deep sequencing. TCRbeta CDR3 sequencing and initial data processing were performed with the immunoSEQ assay as a commercial service. Under the source paper's analysis protocol: IMGT was used to annotate V, D, J genes, while reads were demultiplexed, adapter and primer sequences were stripped out, and similar clones were merged through frequency-ratio clustering. The table comes from immuneACCESS by way of TCRdb, which keeps in-frame sequences with V and J called. Part of the clones is missing from these tables; in studies checked, under half for an unresolved V gene and the rest for unknown reasons. V, J and clone size were drawn from that table, and D and trimming were deduced from the DNA. This sample gives about 14,000 clones in total; over 65% of them show up just once. About 32% of the sample is in the top ten clones.

In regard to this clone: What this receptor recognizes is not known. The germline gene is not matched at one end of the junction; a read error may be the cause.

For sorting, staining was done with anti-CD3, anti-CD4, anti-CD8 and a Vbeta20 antibody from the IOTest Beta Mark kit on a FACSAria III, reaching purity above 98%. Peripheral blood was collected in sodium heparin tubes and mononuclear cells were isolated by Ficoll-Paque PLUS density gradient centrifugation. Before TCRbeta deep sequencing, the CD4+ Vbeta20+, CD4+ Vbeta20-, and CD8+ T cell fractions were FACS-sorted. The sequence joins TRBV7-2 to TRBJ1-2; 7 bases in the middle match TRBD1. The sequence was obtained from a male patient aged 45-60 years with chronic graft-versus-host disease. Some T cells present after a transplant may be cells of the graft donor. The sample taken for sequencing was Vbeta20-negative CD4+ T cells from blood. This specimen's cell subset or site label, per the study, means: CD4+ T cells sorted as TCR Vbeta20 negative by flow cytometry. The CDR3 region: CASSQGQTF. Read as DNA, the sequence is TGTGCCAGCAGCCAGGGACAGACGTTC.